This TCR beta chain was obtained from a study of shared clonotypes between healthy human individuals. Whole-study findings and limits: Depth was large, yet rarefaction showed that sorted-subset sequencing was incomplete.

CDR1 is SGHNT, CDR2 YYREEE, per germline (reference sequence). With V trimmed by 4 bases and J by 6 bases, 6 bases remained unmatched. The CDR3 contains 15 residues. Clones were read by immunoSEQ multiplex PCR, and TCRdb kept only the in-frame ones, dropping some. The sample carries about 980,000 clones, 70% to 85% recorded once. As regards this clone: What it binds is unknown.

This rearrangement joins TRBV5-4 to TRBJ2-7, with TRBD2 matching 14 bases. The TCR comes from a young man in good health. Sequencing was performed on memory CD4+ T cells sorted from blood. Sample subset: CD45RA-negative fraction. In DNA, the CDR3 is TGTGCCAGCAGCCCGACTAGCGGGGGGGGTTCCGAGCAGTACTTC. Translation gives CASSPTSGGGSEQYF.